A selection of T cell receptor beta chains follows, all from one sample in a study of T cells after yellow fever vaccination. TCRdb reprocessed the 5' RACE reads via MiXCR and lists one record per CDR3 protein. The profile shows 200,000 to 300,000 distinct CDR3 sequences, 6.7% of them singletons. The material sequenced was CD4+ T cells sorted from PBMCs, taken on the day of the yellow fever booster vaccination. The receptor source for this set is a man aged 30 to 45 who received the YFV17D yellow fever vaccine. The CDR3 runs from the conserved cysteine through the conserved F or W. A D gene is named only where the DNA matches it firmly. Size values are once, few and many counts, or a class for expanded clones, and some rows have none.

v_gene	j_gene	abundance	d_gene	CDR3nt	CDR3aa
TRBV20-1	TRBJ2-3	NA	NA	TGCAGTGCTTCCCCCGCCGGATGGGGCACAGATACGCAGTATTTT	CSASPAGWGTDTQYF
TRBV28	TRBJ2-7	many	NA	TGTGCCAGCAGTCGGTACGAGCAGTACTTC	CASSRYEQYF
TRBV19	TRBJ2-5	NA	NA	TGTGCCAGTAGTATTTATAACAAGGAGACCCAGTACTTC	CASSIYNKETQYF
TRBV4-3	TRBJ2-2	many	NA	TGCGCCAGCAGCCAATTTCTCATAGGGCAAAACACCGGGGAGCTGTTTTTT	CASSQFLIGQNTGELFF
TRBV5-6	TRBJ2-5	NA	NA	TGTGCCAGCGGAGGGGGTGAGGAGACCCAGTACTTC	CASGGGEETQYF
TRBV5-1	TRBJ2-5	NA	TRBD2	TGCGCCAGCAGCTCCCTAGCGGGAGAGGGAGAGACCCAGTACTTC	CASSSLAGEGETQYF
TRBV5-1	TRBJ2-7	many	TRBD2	TGCGCCAGCAGCCTTACTAGCGGGAGTAGGTACGAGCAGTACTTC	CASSLTSGSRYEQYF
TRBV4-3	TRBJ2-1	many	TRBD2	TGCGCCAGCAGCCAAGATCTCGCGACTAGCGTCCACAATGAGCAGTTCTTC	CASSQDLATSVHNEQFF
TRBV20-1	TRBJ2-3	NA	TRBD2	TGCAGCACGGGACTAGCGGGAGGTCCCTCTCTAGATACGCAGTATTTT	CSTGLAGGPSLDTQYF
TRBV5-1	TRBJ2-5	NA	TRBD1	TGCGCCAGCAGCTTTGGCAGGGGGCGAGAGACCCAGTACTTC	CASSFGRGRETQYF
TRBV19	TRBJ2-1	NA	NA	TGTGCCAGTAGTCGGGGGACCCTCATCGGTGTCGGGCAGTTCTTC	CASSRGTLIGVGQFF
TRBV4-3	TRBJ2-7	NA	NA	TGCGCCAGCAGCCAAGACGGAGGGGGGGGGCCCTACGAGCAGTACTTC	CASSQDGGGGPYEQYF
TRBV12-3/TRBV12-4	TRBJ2-3	many	NA	TGTGCCAGCGGCTCTTACCTCAATACGCAGTATTTT	CASGSYLNTQYF
TRBV7-8	TRBJ2-7	NA	TRBD2	TGTGCCAGCAGCTTAACGTCCCTAGCGGGATCCTACGAGCAGTACTTC	CASSLTSLAGSYEQYF
TRBV23-1	TRBJ2-1	many	NA	TGCGCCAGCGACCCGGGGAGCGGGCCGTCCTACAATGAGCAGTTCTTC	CASDPGSGPSYNEQFF
TRBV18	TRBJ2-7	few	NA	TGTGCCAGCTCACTGGTTCTAGCTGAGAACGAGCAGTACTTC	CASSLVLAENEQYF
TRBV30	TRBJ1-1	few	NA	TGTGCCTGGAGTTATTGGAAGAACACTGAAGCTTTCTTT	CAWSYWKNTEAFF
TRBV20-1	TRBJ2-5	NA	TRBD2	TGCTGTGCTAGAGTTGCTAGCGGGAGTGTCGGGTATGAGACCCAGTACTTC	CCARVASGSVGYETQYF
TRBV20-1	TRBJ2-7	many	NA	TGCAGTGCTAGAGATTTCGACTACGAGCAGTACTTC	CSARDFDYEQYF
TRBV18	TRBJ2-5	NA	NA	TGTGCCAGCTCACCACTACAGGGAGGAGAGACCCAGTACTTC	CASSPLQGGETQYF
TRBV20-1	TRBJ1-6	few	NA	TGCAGTGCGTATGAAGGGGCCACGAATTCACCCCTCCACTTT	CSAYEGATNSPLHF
TRBV10-3	TRBJ1-2	NA	NA	TGTGCCATCAGTGATGGCCTGAACTATGGCTACACCTTC	CAISDGLNYGYTF
TRBV20-1	TRBJ2-1	NA	TRBD2	TGCAGTGCCCCCAAGTACGCGCTAGCGGGAGGGAATGAGCAGTTCTTC	CSAPKYALAGGNEQFF
TRBV3-1	TRBJ2-3	many	NA	TGTGCCAGCAGCCAAAACGTGGGAGATACGCAGTATTTT	CASSQNVGDTQYF
TRBV18	TRBJ1-2	few	TRBD1	TGTGCCAGCTCACCAACCGGACAGGGCGATGGCTACACCTTC	CASSPTGQGDGYTF
TRBV12-3/TRBV12-4	TRBJ2-5	NA	TRBD2	TGTGCCAGCAGTCCGAGACTAGCCTTTCAAGAGACCCAGTACTTC	CASSPRLAFQETQYF
TRBV6-1	TRBJ1-1	NA	NA	TGTGCCAGCAGGACAGCTAACACTGAAGCTTTCTTT	CASRTANTEAFF
TRBV5-1	TRBJ2-2	few	NA	TGCGCCAGCAGCTCGGTAATCTCCACCGGGGAGCTGTTTTTT	CASSSVISTGELFF
TRBV20-1	TRBJ2-5	many	TRBD2	TGCAGTGCCAGCGGGGGGGCGCGAGAGACCCAGTACTTC	CSASGGARETQYF
TRBV4-3	TRBJ2-7	few	TRBD1	TGCGCCAGCAGACCAGGCAGGGGGCACTACGAGCAGTACTTC	CASRPGRGHYEQYF
TRBV11-2	TRBJ1-1	many	NA	TGTGCCAGCAGCTTAGACCGGAGCTTTACCGGGACTTCAGCTTTCTTT	CASSLDRSFTGTSAFF
TRBV7-2	TRBJ2-1	many	TRBD1	TGTGCCAGCAGCCCTAGGGGACAGAACGATGAGCAGTTCTTC	CASSPRGQNDEQFF
TRBV20-1	TRBJ2-5	NA	NA	TGCAGTGCTAGAGAGTCAGGGTCAGGGGAGACCCAGTACTTC	CSARESGSGETQYF
TRBV20-1	TRBJ2-2	NA	TRBD2	TGCAGTGCTGCCAAGGGACTAGCTACCAGGGAGCTGTTTTTT	CSAAKGLATRELFF
TRBV20-1	TRBJ2-5	many	NA	TGCAGTGCCGAAGGAGGGGGCGAGACCCAGTACTTC	CSAEGGGETQYF
TRBV6-5	TRBJ1-3	many	NA	TGTGCCAGCAGTTACTCGTGGGGTGGAAACACCATATATTTT	CASSYSWGGNTIYF
TRBV21-1	TRBJ2-1	many	NA	TGTGCCAACTGGGGACTAGCGGGAGGGGATGAGCAGTTCTTC	CANWGLAGGDEQFF
TRBV7-2	TRBJ2-3	many	TRBD2	TGTGCCAGCAGCCAGGGACTAGCGGGACCCACAGATACGCAGTATTTT	CASSQGLAGPTDTQYF
TRBV29-1	TRBJ2-3	many	NA	TGCAGCGCCTCAGGGGATACAGATACGCAGTATTTT	CSASGDTDTQYF
TRBV7-2	TRBJ2-7	few	TRBD1	TGTGCCAGCAGAAGGACAGGGGGCCCCAACGAGCAGTACTTC	CASRRTGGPNEQYF
TRBV11-2	TRBJ2-5	many	NA	TGTGCCAGCAGCCAGGGGTACCAAGAGACCCAGTACTTC	CASSQGYQETQYF
TRBV29-1	TRBJ2-2	many	NA	TGCAGCGGGGCCAGGAGTTCCGGGGAGCTGTTTTTT	CSGARSSGELFF
TRBV20-1	TRBJ1-2	NA	NA	TGCTGTGCTAGAGAGGGAGGGGCCGCAACCCGCATATCCTATGATATCGGCTACACCTTC	CCAREGGAATRISYDIGYTF
TRBV12-3/TRBV12-4	TRBJ1-1	NA	NA	TGTGCCAGCAGTTTGAGTTGGCACGGGGACACTGAAGCTTTCTTT	CASSLSWHGDTEAFF
TRBV20-1	TRBJ2-1	NA	TRBD2	TGCAGTGCTAGAGGTACTAGCGGGAGGGGCAATGAGCAGTTCTTC	CSARGTSGRGNEQFF
TRBV12-3/TRBV12-4	TRBJ2-3	many	TRBD2	TGTGCCAGCAGTTTGGTAGCGGGAGGACCTAGCACAGATACGCAGTATTTT	CASSLVAGGPSTDTQYF
TRBV10-3	TRBJ2-2	NA	NA	TGTGCCATCAAGACACGGTCCCTGAACACCGGGGAGCTGTTTTTT	CAIKTRSLNTGELFF
TRBV5-1	TRBJ2-5	many	NA	TGCGCCAGCAGCCTTGGAAGGTACCAAGAGACCCAGTACTTC	CASSLGRYQETQYF
TRBV7-2	TRBJ2-7	few	TRBD2	TGTGCCAGCAGCTTTACTAGCGGGGGTAACTACGAGCAGTACTTC	CASSFTSGGNYEQYF
TRBV7-3	TRBJ2-2	many	TRBD2	TGTGCCAGCAGCCCCGGGACTAGGGTAGCTGGGGAGCTGTTTTTT	CASSPGTRVAGELFF
TRBV29-1	TRBJ2-5	many	NA	TGCAGCGGACAGGTCGGGGAGACCCAGTACTTC	CSGQVGETQYF
TRBV5-1	TRBJ2-7	NA	TRBD1	TGCGCCAGCAGCTCGGAAGACAGGGGACCCCGTTACTTC	CASSSEDRGPRYF